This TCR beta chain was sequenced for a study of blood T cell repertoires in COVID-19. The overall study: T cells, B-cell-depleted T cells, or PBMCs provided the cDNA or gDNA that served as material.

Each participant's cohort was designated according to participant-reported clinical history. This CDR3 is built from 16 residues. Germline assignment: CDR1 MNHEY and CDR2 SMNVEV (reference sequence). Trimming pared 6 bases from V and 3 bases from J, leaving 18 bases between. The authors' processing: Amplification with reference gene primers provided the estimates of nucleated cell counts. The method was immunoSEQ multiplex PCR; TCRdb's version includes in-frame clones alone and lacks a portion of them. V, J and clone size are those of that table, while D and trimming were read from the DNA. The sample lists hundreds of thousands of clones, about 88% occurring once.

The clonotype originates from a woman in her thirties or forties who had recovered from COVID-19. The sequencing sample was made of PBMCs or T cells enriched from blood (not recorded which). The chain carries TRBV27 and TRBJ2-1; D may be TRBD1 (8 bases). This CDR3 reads CASSPNRGGIYNEQFF. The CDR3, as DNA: TGTGCCAGCAGCCCTAACAGGGGGGGAATCTACAATGAGCAGTTCTTC.